Given below is one T cell receptor (beta chain) in context. Its antigen remains unidentified. The data derive from a study of shared clonotypes between healthy human individuals. Study-level results: Rarefaction indicated that sorted-subset sequencing remained incomplete although depth was large. Among donors, clonotype sharing was expected to be affected by sequencing depth.

Replicate PCRs from sorted subsets contained around 200 ng DNA, which is 30,000 to 35,000 T cell genomes. Generated by immunoSEQ multiplex PCR, the TCRdb table keeps only in-frame clones and is missing some. Of 800,000 or so clones detected, about 96% appear once; the ten largest clones hold under 0.25%. Only CD45RO-negative cells positively selected for CCR7 counted as naive CD8 cells, so terminally differentiated effector memory CD45RA+ cells were excluded. With 7 bases removed from V and 0 bases from J, the gap between germline ends came to 12 bases. The CDR3 is 14 residues long. The V gene's germline CDR1 is MNHEY and CDR2 SVGAGI.

The V and J genes are TRBV6-5 and TRBJ1-1, with D possibly matching TRBD1 (6 bases). This TCR came from a man younger than 45 in good health. Specimen: naive CD8+ T cells sorted from blood. The CDR3 protein is CASTRTAMNTEAFF. CDR3 DNA: TGTGCCAGCACCCGGACAGCCATGAACACTGAAGCTTTCTTT.